The 14 T cell receptor beta chains given below trace back to one sample, sequenced in a study of Ad26.COV2.S vaccination and SARS-CoV-2 variants. The repertoire was sequenced with immunoSEQ multiplex PCR; TCRdb's copy has only in-frame clones and lacks some. The data contain around 400,000 clones, about 88% of them singletons. Stated treatment: roughly 18 received Ad26.COV2.S at low or high dose, single or two shots; several received placebo; per-sample allocation not given. Sampling took place 63 days after the first vaccine or placebo injection. This sample comprised peripheral blood, obtained in a trial of Ad26.COV2.S vaccine versus placebo. The source of these receptors is a person between 18 and 65 years old who received the Ad26.COV2.S COVID-19 vaccine or a placebo.

V usage is TRBV9 and J usage is TRBJ1-1, with D perhaps matching TRBD1 (6 bases). This CDR3 has 15 residues. Per the germline V gene, CDR1 is SGDLS and CDR2 is YYNGEE. Trimming took 0 bases from V and 4 from J, leaving 13 bases between them. The CDR3 coding sequence is TGTGCCAGCAGCGTAGAGGGGGGCTCGGGCACTGAAGCTTTCTTT. Protein: CASSVEGGSGTEAFF.

The V and J genes are TRBV27 and TRBJ2-3; 14 bases match TRBD2. Looked up from germline, CDR1 is MNHEY and CDR2 is SMNVEV (reference sequence). This CDR3 region has 16 residues. V gave up 6 bases and J gave up 6 bases; unmatched junction bases: 8. CDR3 residues: CASRALRTSGGDTQYF. In DNA form, the CDR3 reads TGTGCCAGCAGGGCCCTTCGGACTAGCGGGGGGGATACGCAGTATTTT.

The chain is built from TRBV19 and TRBJ1-6, with D perhaps TRBD1 (6 bases). Trimming cost V 3 bases and J 14 bases, with 17 bases left between them. CDR3 length: 14 residues. Germline values: CDR1 LNHDA, CDR2 SQIVND (reference sequence). In DNA, the CDR3 is TGTGCCAGTAGTATTACAGGGTCCCGAGTAACCCTCCACTTT. It yields the protein CASSITGSRVTLHF. Using reference TRBV19 and TRBJ1-6 for the parts outside the CDR3, the full variable domain is DGGITQSPKYLFRKEGQNVTLSCEQNLNHDAMYWYRQDPGQGLRLIYYSQIVNDFQKGDIAEGYSVSREKKESFPLTVTSAQKNPTAFYLCASSITGSRVTLHFGNGTRLTVT.

The chain combines TRBV7-3 with TRBJ2-6; weak D call: TRBD2 (5 bases). This CDR3 comprises 17 residues. V lost 8 bases and J 2 bases, leaving 19 bases between the germline ends. CDR1 is SGHTA and CDR2 is FQGTGA in the germline V gene. The CDR3 is CASPLRFGVAGANVLTF. CDR3 bases: TGTGCCAGCCCCCTGAGGTTCGGGGTGGCTGGGGCCAACGTCCTGACTTTC.

This chain connects TRBV13 to TRBJ2-7; TRBD1 matches at 10 bases. Per germline, CDR1 PRHDT and CDR2 FYEKMQ (reference sequence). CDR3 length: 15 residues. After removal of 5 bases from V and 7 bases from J, the junction contained 11 bases not matched to a gene. CDR3 protein: CASSATGGWRGEQYF. Here the CDR3 DNA reads TGTGCCAGCAGCGCGACAGGGGGCTGGAGGGGAGAGCAGTACTTC.

CDR3 in amino acids: CASSLGQGWSEAFF. Written as DNA, the CDR3 is TGCGCCAGCAGCCTAGGACAGGGGTGGTCTGAAGCTTTCTTT. The chain uses TRBV5-1 and TRBJ1-1, with 9 bases lining up with TRBD1. From germline, CDR1 is SGHRS and CDR2 YFSETQ. Unmatched junction bases numbered 7, after V lost 4 bases and J lost 6 bases. The CDR3 runs 14 residues.

Notes on this clone: This specimen includes other DNA sequences encoding the same CDR3. This chain joins TRBV28 and TRBJ2-7; D is ambiguous. The germline V and J ends were trimmed by 3 bases and 3 bases, with 6 bases remaining between them. CDR1 is MDHEN and CDR2 is SYDVKM in the germline V gene. The CDR3 sequence is 12 residues long. The CDR3 nucleotides are TGTGCCAGCAGTTTCCGTGGCTACGAGCAGTACTTC. Residues: CASSFRGYEQYF.

CDR3 sequence (DNA): TGTGCCTCCCAAACAGGGGGGACCTACGAGCAGTACTTC. Encoded protein: CASQTGGTYEQYF. This rearrangement joins TRBV6-5 to TRBJ2-7, with 8 bases matching TRBD1. The CDR3 is made up of 13 amino acids. Looked up from germline, CDR1 is MNHEY and CDR2 is SVGAGI. The ends lost 11 bases at V and 2 bases at J; junction bases unmatched: 8.

The J gene is TRBJ2-7, the V gene TRBV5-4, with 10 bases matching TRBD1. CDR1 and CDR2 from the germline V gene are SGHNT and YYREEE (reference sequence). V lost 4 bases, J lost 1 base, and 2 bases stayed unmatched. The CDR3 loop spans 14 amino acids. The chain's CDR3 is CASSRTGGSYEQYF. The CDR3, as DNA: TGTGCCAGCAGCCGGACAGGGGGTTCCTACGAGCAGTACTTC.

The gene calls are TRBV7-3 and TRBJ2-1, with 14 bases lining up with TRBD2. There are 16 residues in the CDR3. The J segment lost 7 bases and the V segment lost 5 bases, leaving 7 bases of the junction unmatched. From germline, CDR1 is SGHTA and CDR2 FQGTGA. The CDR3 coding sequence is TGTGCCAGCAGCCCCGGGACTAGCGGGAGTAGGAATGAGCAGTTCTTC. Amino acids: CASSPGTSGSRNEQFF.

This clone was observed a few times. The chain uses TRBV7-9 and TRBJ2-7; D unclear. Trimming cost V 2 bases and J 5 bases, with 13 bases left between them. The germline V gene has CDR1 SEHNR and CDR2 FQNEAQ (reference sequence). The CDR3 runs 14 residues. The CDR3 protein is CASSLRNNFDEQYF. The CDR3 DNA sequence: TGTGCCAGCAGCTTAAGGAATAATTTCGACGAGCAGTACTTC.

The gene calls are TRBV5-1 and TRBJ2-5; 11 nucleotides align to TRBD2. The length of the CDR3 is 16 residues. V dropped 4 bases and J dropped 5; count of bases not matched to a gene: 10. Germline values: CDR1 SGHRS, CDR2 YFSETQ. The DNA for the CDR3 is TGCGCCAGCAGCCTCCGTTTAGCGGGAGGGAGGGAGACCCAGTACTTC. This codes for CASSLRLAGGRETQYF.

This chain links TRBV30 with TRBJ1-3; the D is unclear. Trimming shortened V by 0 bases and J by 7 bases, and 10 bases separated the two germline ends. The CDR3 runs to 13 residues. From germline, CDR1 is GTSNPN and CDR2 SVGIG (reference sequence). The CDR3 coding sequence is TGTGCCTGGAGTGTAAAACAACTGAACACCATATATTTT. This encodes CAWSVKQLNTIYF.

The chain couples TRBV7-2 to TRBJ2-6; D remains unclear. Germline V gene lookup returns CDR1 SGHTA and CDR2 FQGNSA. The CDR3 sequence is 16 residues long. V dropped 0 bases and J dropped 0 bases, with 6 bases sitting between them. The CDR3 coding sequence is TGTGCCAGCAGCTTAGCATCCGGCTCTGGGGCCAACGTCCTGACTTTC. Its protein is CASSLASGSGANVLTF.